These 31 T cell receptor beta chains were sequenced from one sample in a study of CD8 T cells in Susac syndrome. cDNA came from around 0.5 to 1 ug RNA primed by random hexamers. TCRdb re-called the immunoSEQ multiplex PCR reads with MiXCR, one entry per CDR3 protein. This table holds about 180,000 distinct CDR3 sequences, 94% found once. Specimen: CD4+ T cells from PBMCs. These receptors all come from a human donor with Susac syndrome.

The gene calls are TRBV15 and TRBJ2-5, with D possibly TRBD2 on 7 matching bases. V lost 1 base and J 5 bases, leaving 14 bases between the germline ends. The V gene's germline CDR1 is LNHNV and CDR2 YYDKDF (reference sequence). The CDR3 has 15 residues. CDR3 amino acids: CATSRGGGRGETQYF. In DNA form, the CDR3 reads TGTGCCACCAGCAGAGGCGGGGGTAGGGGGGAGACCCAGTACTTC.

CDR3 region: CSASADGQGNLGNQPQHF. The CDR3 DNA is TGCAGTGCTAGCGCCGATGGACAGGGGAATCTTGGCAATCAGCCCCAGCATTTT. V gene TRBV20-1 combines with J gene TRBJ1-5; 9 positions agree with TRBD1. CDR1 and CDR2 (germline): DFQATT, SNEGSKA (reference sequence). This CDR3 is 18 amino acids long. J lost 2 bases, V lost 3 bases, and 14 bases had no gene match.

This clonotype was found a few times. The CDR3 here is CASSLGQYQPQHF. The CDR3 DNA sequence: TGTGCCAGCAGTTTAGGGCAGTATCAGCCCCAGCATTTT. The V call is TRBV12-3 or TRBV12-4, the J call TRBJ1-5; D remains unclear. This CDR3 contains 13 residues. Trimming cost V 1 base and J 5 bases, with 6 bases left between them.

CDR3 residues: CASSLAVIGSPLHF. The DNA for the CDR3 is TGCGCCAGCAGCTTGGCCGTGATCGGTTCACCCCTCCACTTT. The chain has TRBV5-1 and TRBJ1-6; D is undetermined. Trimming left V 0 bases short and J 9 bases short, with 10 bases between. CDR3 length: 14 amino acids. Germline-derived CDR1 and CDR2 are SGHRS and YFSETQ. Full variable domain (remainder filled in from reference TRBV5-1 and TRBJ1-6): KAGVTQTPRYLIKTRGQQVTLSCSPISGHRSVSWYQQTPGQGLQFLFEYFSETQRNKGNFPGRFSGRQFSNSRSEMNVSTLELGDSALYLCASSLAVIGSPLHFGNGTRLTVT.

The CDR3 loop reads CASSIQGDGEKLFF. In DNA form, the CDR3 reads TGCGCCAGCAGCATCCAGGGGGACGGTGAAAAACTGTTTTTT. This sequence joins TRBV5-1 and TRBJ1-4, with 7 bases fitting TRBD1. There are 14 residues in the CDR3. Germline V gene lookup returns CDR1 SGHRS and CDR2 YFSETQ. The V and J ends lost 4 bases and 7 bases, in that order; junction bases with no gene match: 7.

The V and J genes are TRBV9 and TRBJ2-1, with TRBD2 matching over 11 bases. Trimming at V came to 4 bases and at J to 1 base, leaving 16 bases not matched to a gene. The germline V gene has CDR1 SGDLS and CDR2 YYNGEE. CDR3 length equals 20 residues. The CDR3 DNA follows: TGTGCCAGCAGCCCCAGGGGGGCTAGCGGGGGGTATATATCCTACAATGAGCAGTTCTTC. This gives the protein CASSPRGASGGYISYNEQFF. The variable domain in full, with the rest retrieved from reference TRBV9 and TRBJ2-1, is DSGVTQTPKHLITATGQRVTLRCSPRSGDLSVYWYQQSLDQGLQFLIQYYNGEERAKGNILERFSAQQFPDLHSELNLSSLELGDSALYFCASSPRGASGGYISYNEQFFGPGTRLTVL.

In DNA form, the CDR3 reads TGCAGTGCTAGTATCGGGGATACGCAGTATTTT. Translated, it gives CSASIGDTQYF. The V call is TRBV20-1, the J call TRBJ2-3, with D uncertain. The V and J ends lost 3 bases and 6 bases respectively, with 7 bases between them. The length of the CDR3 is 11 residues. Per the germline V gene, CDR1 is DFQATT and CDR2 is SNEGSKA (reference sequence).

The chain links TRBV11-2 to TRBJ2-3, with 11 nucleotides matching TRBD2. This CDR3 comprises 14 residues. Germline V gene sequence: CDR1 SGHAT, CDR2 FQNNGV. The V gene end was trimmed by 5 bases and the J gene end by 8 bases; junction bases not matched to a gene: 6. The CDR3 DNA reads TGTGCCAGCAGCCCGACTAGCGGGGCCCCTACGCAGTATTTT. This translates into CASSPTSGAPTQYF.

The chain links TRBV7-2 to TRBJ2-1; 7 nucleotides agree with TRBD1. The CDR3 is 16 residues long. With 5 bases clipped from V and 4 bases from J, the junction kept 11 bases outside the gene matches. Germline values: CDR1 SGHTA, CDR2 FQGNSA. The CDR3 DNA is TGTGCCAGCAGCCCAACGGGCAGGGGGAATTACAATGAGCAGTTCTTC. As protein: CASSPTGRGNYNEQFF.

V usage is TRBV10-3 and J usage is TRBJ2-3; D unclear. The germline gives CDR1 ENHRY, CDR2 SYGVKD. V gave up 3 bases and J gave up 0 bases, with 7 bases separating them. This CDR3 comprises 14 residues. CDR3 DNA sequence: TGTGCCATCAGTGAAATAGGGAGCACAGATACGCAGTATTTT. Residues: CAISEIGSTDTQYF.

The rearrangement uses TRBV20-1 and TRBJ2-3; 7 bases fit TRBD1. The CDR3 consists of 15 residues. Germline CDR1 DFQATT, CDR2 SNEGSKA (reference sequence). V shed 0 bases, J shed 7 bases, and the junction held 10 bases outside the gene matches. The CDR3 region has the DNA TGCAGTGCTAGAGATTCGAAGGGGGCGTTTAATACGCAGTATTTT. It specifies CSARDSKGAFNTQYF.

In regard to this clonotype: One end of the junction does not line up with germline, which may come from a read error. The V gene is TRBV7-2, the J gene TRBJ2-2; possibly TRBD2 for D (5 bases). This CDR3 is 14 amino acids long. In germline, CDR1 is SGHTA, CDR2 FQGNSA. The CDR3 is CASGFVGGTGELFF. The CDR3, as DNA: TGTGCCAGCGGCTTTGTAGGAGGCACCGGGGAGCTGTTTTTT.

V is TRBV4-3 and J is TRBJ2-5; the D is unclear. From germline, CDR1 is LGHNA and CDR2 YSLEER. This CDR3 is built from 13 residues. V was cut by 4 bases and J by 4 bases, with 10 bases left in between. The CDR3 nucleotides are TGCGCCAGCAGCCCTCGACGGAGAGAGACCCAGTACTTC. Protein product: CASSPRRRETQYF.

The gene calls are TRBV27 and TRBJ1-2; perhaps TRBD1 as D (5 bases). Germline loops: CDR1 MNHEY, CDR2 SMNVEV (reference sequence). Trimming pared 0 bases from V and 4 bases from J, leaving 12 bases between. The CDR3 is 15 residues long. CDR3 in DNA: TGTGCCAGCAGTTTATCCCCGGGACTTACCTATGGCTACACCTTC. Amino acid sequence: CASSLSPGLTYGYTF.

In its sample, this clonotype was seen once. The chain couples TRBV29-1 to TRBJ2-1; 9 nucleotides align to TRBD2. The CDR3 runs 13 residues. Germline V gene lookup returns CDR1 SQVTM and CDR2 ANQGSEA. With 7 bases clipped from V and 7 bases from J, the junction kept 8 bases outside the gene matches. The CDR3 sequence: CSAVAGAGNEQFF. The CDR3, as DNA: TGCAGCGCCGTAGCGGGGGCGGGGAATGAGCAGTTCTTC.

As DNA, the CDR3 is TGTGCCAGCAGCCCTAGGGAGGGAAGCTATGGCTACACCTTC. Its translation: CASSPREGSYGYTF. The chain is built from TRBV3-1 and TRBJ1-2; D is unresolved. Germline lookup yields CDR1 LGHDT and CDR2 YNNKEL (reference sequence). The CDR3 is made up of 14 amino acids. Trimming stripped 4 bases from V and 4 bases from J, with 13 bases between.

This chain uses TRBV4-3 with TRBJ1-1; D unclear. The CDR3 is made up of 13 amino acids. Trimming took off 0 bases at V and 8 bases at J, with 10 bases between the two ends. Germline CDR1 and CDR2: LGHNA and YSLEER. The DNA of the CDR3 is TGCGCCAGCAGCCAAGATTACAGCACCGAAGCTTTCTTT. It translates to CASSQDYSTEAFF.

The chain is built from TRBV7-2 and TRBJ2-7; 14 nucleotides agree with TRBD2. The CDR3 contains 14 residues. J lost 4 bases, V lost 8 bases, and 4 bases had no gene match. From germline, CDR1 is SGHTA and CDR2 FQGNSA. DNA of the CDR3: TGTGCCAGCCGGACTAGCGGGGGGCCATACGAGCAGTACTTC. Its protein product is CASRTSGGPYEQYF.

This clonotype appeared once. The chain links TRBV7-2 to TRBJ2-7; no firm D call. The CDR3 loop spans 13 amino acids. The germline V gene encodes CDR1 SGHTA and CDR2 FQGNSA. Between the trimmed V and J ends, which lost 3 bases and 2 bases, there was a span of 8 bases. The CDR3 protein is CASSLQLTYEQYF. CDR3 coding DNA: TGTGCCAGCAGCTTGCAGCTAACCTACGAGCAGTACTTC.

The chain employs TRBV23-1 and TRBJ1-1; tentative D call: TRBD1 (5 bases). TRBV23-1 is sorted into the ORF group, with uncertain function. The CDR3 sequence is 16 residues long. V was shortened by 2 bases and J by 0 bases, with 13 bases between the two germline ends. The CDR3 DNA is TGCGCCAGCAGTCAACCCGTTCTCAGGGTGAACACTGAAGCTTTCTTT. Encoded protein: CASSQPVLRVNTEAFF.

V and J are TRBV5-1 and TRBJ1-1, with TRBD1 as a possible D gene (6 bases). This CDR3 region has 14 residues. Germline V gene sequence: CDR1 SGHRS, CDR2 YFSETQ. With 3 bases removed from V and 4 bases from J, the gap between germline ends came to 13 bases. CDR3 nucleotide sequence: TGCGCCAGCAGCTCACAGGGTATGGGCACTGAAGCTTTCTTT. Protein product: CASSSQGMGTEAFF.

The J gene is TRBJ2-1, the V gene TRBV10-2; TRBD2 matches 10 bases. V lost 5 bases to trimming and J lost 8 bases; unmatched junction nucleotides: 6. Germline V gene lookup returns CDR1 WSHSY and CDR2 SAAADI. The CDR3 extends over 14 amino acids. The chain's CDR3 is CASSTSGGADEQFF. The CDR3 region has the DNA TGCGCCAGCAGTACCAGCGGGGGGGCCGATGAGCAGTTCTTC.

The chain recombines TRBV20-1 with TRBJ2-1; weak D call: TRBD2 (7 bases). There are 13 residues in the CDR3. Between the trimmed V and J ends, which lost 6 bases and 6 bases, there was a span of 15 bases. The germline CDR1 and CDR2 sequences are DFQATT and SNEGSKA (reference sequence). The CDR3, as DNA: TGCAGTGCCTCCGAGGGGGGGCCCAATGAGCAGTTCTTC. Its protein is CSASEGGPNEQFF.

The rearrangement links TRBV6-2 or TRBV6-3 to TRBJ1-1; D call uncertain. CDR1 and CDR2 from the germline V gene are MNHEY and SVGEGT. V lost 6 bases to trimming and J lost 4 bases, with 12 bases between them. The CDR3 totals 13 residues. For the CDR3, the DNA is TGTGCCAGCAGCCCCCGGCCTTTCACTGAAGCTTTCTTT. Residues: CASSPRPFTEAFF.

The count of this clonotype is one. The chain has TRBV12-3 or TRBV12-4 and TRBJ2-3, with a weak D call TRBD2 (6 bases). The CDR3 totals 18 residues. Trimming stripped 3 bases from V and 1 base from J, with 20 bases between. CDR3 in amino acids: CASSFYGRGLSRTDTQYF. The CDR3 DNA reads as TGTGCCAGCAGTTTTTACGGGCGGGGCCTTTCCCGCACAGATACGCAGTATTTT.

The chain uses TRBV3-1 and TRBJ2-6, with TRBD2 matching 7 bases. V dropped 1 base and J dropped 11; count of bases not matched to a gene: 5. The V gene's germline CDR1 is LGHDT and CDR2 YNNKEL (reference sequence). CDR3 length: 14 residues. The CDR3 sequence: CASSQGPAGDVLTF. Here the CDR3 DNA reads TGTGCCAGCAGCCAAGGCCCGGCGGGGGACGTCCTGACTTTC.

CDR3: CATSLRRLNQPQHF. In nucleotides, the CDR3 is TGTGCCACCAGTCTTCGGAGGCTCAATCAGCCCCAGCATTTT. The V gene is TRBV24-1, the J gene TRBJ1-5; D call uncertain. V was pared by 6 bases and J by 3 bases, with 11 bases between. CDR3 length: 14 residues. The germline V gene encodes CDR1 KGHDR and CDR2 SFDVKD.

The chain has TRBV12-3 or TRBV12-4 and TRBJ2-1; D is undetermined. This CDR3 has 11 amino acids. V lost 8 bases and J 5 bases, leaving 7 bases between the germline ends. The CDR3 DNA sequence: TGTGCCAGCGCTAGGAACAATGAGCAGTTCTTC. Protein sequence: CASARNNEQFF.

CDR3 sequence: CAGGGALNQPQHF. CDR3 DNA: TGTGCCGGAGGAGGTGCATTGAATCAGCCCCAGCATTTT. V and J are TRBV2 and TRBJ1-5; D ambiguous. Trimming pared 11 bases from V and 4 bases from J, leaving 15 bases between. There are 13 residues in the CDR3. Germline CDR1 reads SNHLY; CDR2 reads FYNNEI.

This clonotype has just one count. The chain links TRBV2 to TRBJ2-7; a weak D match, TRBD2 (5 bases). With 4 bases removed from V and 0 bases from J, the gap between germline ends came to 10 bases. The germline CDR1 and CDR2 sequences are SNHLY and FYNNEI. The CDR3 loop spans 14 amino acids. The CDR3 is CASSVEGASYEQYF. In DNA form, the CDR3 reads TGTGCCAGCAGTGTAGAGGGCGCCTCCTACGAGCAGTACTTC.

This CDR3 reads CAWSVDIGLNTF. The CDR3 DNA follows: TGTGCCTGGAGTGTGGATATAGGACTCAACACCTTC. V is TRBV30 and J is TRBJ1-2; D call uncertain. Trimming removed 0 bases at V and 12 bases at J, with 14 bases between. Germline values: CDR1 GTSNPN, CDR2 SVGIG (reference sequence). The CDR3 length is 12 residues.